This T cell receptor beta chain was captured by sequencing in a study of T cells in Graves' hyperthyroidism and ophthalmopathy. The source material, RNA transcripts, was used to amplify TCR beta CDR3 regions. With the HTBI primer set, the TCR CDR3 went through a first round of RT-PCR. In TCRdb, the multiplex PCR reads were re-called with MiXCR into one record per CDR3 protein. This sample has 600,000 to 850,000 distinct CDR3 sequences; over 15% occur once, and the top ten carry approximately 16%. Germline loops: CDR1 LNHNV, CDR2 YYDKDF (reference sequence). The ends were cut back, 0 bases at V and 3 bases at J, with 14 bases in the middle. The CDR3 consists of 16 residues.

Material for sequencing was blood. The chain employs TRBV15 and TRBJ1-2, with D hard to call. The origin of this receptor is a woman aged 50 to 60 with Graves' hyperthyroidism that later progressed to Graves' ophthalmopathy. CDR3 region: CATSRDSLADHYGYTF. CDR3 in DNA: TGTGCCACCAGCAGAGATTCTTTGGCAGACCACTATGGCTACACCTTC.